This T cell receptor beta chain was sequenced in a study of OX40 agonist ivuxolimab in advanced cancers. Overall study context: Age averaged about 62 years (range roughly 20 to 90), and 82.7% were male. It was permissible to have had prior anti-PD-1, anti-PD-L1 or anti-CTLA-4 therapy, and approximately 40% had some. Partial responses occurred in three patients (one hepatocellular carcinoma, two cutaneous melanoma).

The assay was immunoSEQ multiplex PCR, and TCRdb's table has in-frame clones only and misses some. The sample lists approximately 10,000 clones, about 86% occurring once. This clone showed up just a few times. Material: CD4+ or CD8+ T cells sorted from blood, obtained in a trial of the OX40 agonist ivuxolimab. The sequence derives from an adult with an advanced solid tumor such as melanoma, head and neck, liver or kidney cancer.

The CDR3 DNA sequence: TGTGCCAGCAGCAACGGACCGGCCGACGAGCAGTACTTC. Translation: CASSNGPADEQYF. The chain combines TRBV5-4 with TRBJ2-7; D ambiguous. The V and J ends lost 4 bases and 5 bases respectively, with 13 bases between them. The germline CDR1 and CDR2 sequences are SGHNT and YYREEE (reference sequence). This CDR3 has 13 amino acids.